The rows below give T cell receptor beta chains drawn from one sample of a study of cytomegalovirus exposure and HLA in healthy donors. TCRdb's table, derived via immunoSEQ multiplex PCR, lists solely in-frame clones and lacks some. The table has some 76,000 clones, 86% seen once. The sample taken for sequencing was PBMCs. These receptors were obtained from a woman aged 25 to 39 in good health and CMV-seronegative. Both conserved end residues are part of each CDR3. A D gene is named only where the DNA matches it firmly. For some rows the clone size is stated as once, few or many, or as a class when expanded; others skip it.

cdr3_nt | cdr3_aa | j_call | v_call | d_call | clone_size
TGCGCCAGCAGCCAAGGCCAGGTGAAGGGGAATGAAAAACTGTTTTTT | CASSQGQVKGNEKLFF | TRBJ1-4 | TRBV4-1 | - | -
TGTGCCAGCAGCTCAAGGGGGGGTGAAGCTTTCTTT | CASSSRGGEAFF | TRBJ1-1 | TRBV7-3 | - | -
TGTGCCAGCTCACCACCGGGACAGTACCCTGGAAACACCATATATTTT | CASSPPGQYPGNTIYF | TRBJ1-3 | TRBV18 | TRBD1 | -
TGTGCCAGCAGCAGTTACTTTAGGGGACAGGGTGTTGACACTGAAGCTTTCTTT | CASSSYFRGQGVDTEAFF | TRBJ1-1 | TRBV5-8 | TRBD1 | -
TGCGCCAGCAGCCAACAAACAGGGGGCGAGCAGTACTTC | CASSQQTGGEQYF | TRBJ2-7 | TRBV4-1 | TRBD1 | once
TGTGCCAGCAGTGAATCCCGCAGGGGGCTGTTTTTT | CASSESRRGLFF | TRBJ2-2 | TRBV25-1 | - | -
TGTGCCAGCAGCTTAGTTGGACAGGGACACTATGGCTACACCTTC | CASSLVGQGHYGYTF | TRBJ1-2 | TRBV7-2 | TRBD1 | -
TGTGCCAGCAGCCCCCAGGGGCAAGGCAATCAGCCCCAGCATTTT | CASSPQGQGNQPQHF | TRBJ1-5 | TRBV6-5 | - | -
TGTGCCAGCAGCTCCGGGACTAGCACAGATACGCAGTATTTT | CASSSGTSTDTQYF | TRBJ2-3 | TRBV7-8 | - | -
TGTGCCAGTAAGGGGACAGGCGTCCGGGAGCAGTACTTC | CASKGTGVREQYF | TRBJ2-7 | TRBV19 | TRBD1 | -
TGTGCCAGCAGTTACCTAGCGTTGCCTAACAATGAGCAGTTCTTC | CASSYLALPNNEQFF | TRBJ2-1 | TRBV27 | - | -
TGTGCCAGCAGCCCAGGGACAGGGGCTCCCATGAACACTGAAGCTTTCTTT | CASSPGTGAPMNTEAFF | TRBJ1-1 | TRBV5-4 | TRBD1 | -
TGTGCCAGCAGTGAGGGAGGAGCTGATACGCAGTATTTT | CASSEGGADTQYF | TRBJ2-3 | TRBV28 | - | -
TGCGCCAGCAGCTTGGGACAGGAGAGCTCTGGAAACACCATATATTTT | CASSLGQESSGNTIYF | TRBJ1-3 | TRBV5-1 | - | few
TGTGCCATCAGTTTAGCGGGAGGGATTCAAGAGACCCAGTACTTC | CAISLAGGIQETQYF | TRBJ2-5 | TRBV10-3 | TRBD2 | -
TGTGCCAGTAGTATAGTCGGAGCGGGAAGGGGCGGGGAGCTGTTTTTT | CASSIVGAGRGGELFF | TRBJ2-2 | TRBV19 | TRBD2 | -
TGTGCTAGTGGTTTGTCTAGCGGGAGGGCCGGGACAGATACGCAGTATTTT | CASGLSSGRAGTDTQYF | TRBJ2-3 | TRBV12-5 | TRBD2 | -
TGCGCCAGCAGCTTGGCGGTACGGACTAGCCAAGAGACCCAGTACTTC | CASSLAVRTSQETQYF | TRBJ2-5 | TRBV5-1 | TRBD2 | -
TGTGCCAGCAGGACGGGACAGGGTAGGGCTGAAGCTTTCTTT | CASRTGQGRAEAFF | TRBJ1-1 | TRBV28 | TRBD1 | -
TGTGCCAGCCTTTTCGCGGCTAGCGGGAGGGCGAGCACAGATACGCAGTATTTT | CASLFAASGRASTDTQYF | TRBJ2-3 | TRBV28 | TRBD2 | -
TGCAGCGTTGAAGATCCACTAGCGGGCGATGAGCAGTTCTTC | CSVEDPLAGDEQFF | TRBJ2-1 | TRBV29-1 | TRBD2 | -
TGTGCTAGCAGCCCGGGACTTTCCCCCTCTGGGGCCAACGTCCTGACTTTC | CASSPGLSPSGANVLTF | TRBJ2-6 | TRBV7-7 | - | few
TGTGCCAGCAGCTTGGCGTCCAGGGGCAACTATGGCTACACCTTC | CASSLASRGNYGYTF | TRBJ1-2 | TRBV5-4 | - | -
TGCAGCGTTGAACGCCTACCGGGACTAGCGACTGACAATGAGCAGTTCTTC | CSVERLPGLATDNEQFF | TRBJ2-1 | TRBV29-1 | TRBD2 | -
TGTGCCAGCAGCTTGGACAGGGAGAGTGGTGAAGCTTTCTTT | CASSLDRESGEAFF | TRBJ1-1 | TRBV28 | TRBD1 | -
TGTGCCAGCAGCGTAGATAGGGGGAGAGACATTCAGTACTTC | CASSVDRGRDIQYF | TRBJ2-4 | TRBV9 | - | -
TGTGCCAGCAGCTTAAACAGCATGAACACTGAAGCTTTCTTT | CASSLNSMNTEAFF | TRBJ1-1 | TRBV7-9 | - | -
TGTGCCAGCAGGAGTGGTGAGGGCACTGAAGCTTTCTTT | CASRSGEGTEAFF | TRBJ1-1 | TRBV2 | - | once
TGTGCCAGCAGCCAGACTAGCTTCGATGAGCAGTTCTTC | CASSQTSFDEQFF | TRBJ2-1 | TRBV5-4 | TRBD2 | -
TGTGCCAGCAGTGGGACAGTAGAGAATTCACCCCTCCACTTT | CASSGTVENSPLHF | TRBJ1-6 | TRBV6-1 | - | -
TGTGCCAGCAGTCGCGGGGGCCCCTATAGCAATCAGCCCCAGCATTTT | CASSRGGPYSNQPQHF | TRBJ1-5 | TRBV28 | - | -
TGTGCCAGCACTCCGGGACAGGGGGGGGATGAGCAGTTCTTC | CASTPGQGGDEQFF | TRBJ2-1 | TRBV6-4 | TRBD1 | -
TGTTCCAGCAGCCCTAGGGTGACCGGGGTCCAAGAGACCCAGTACTTC | CSSSPRVTGVQETQYF | TRBJ2-5 | TRBV7-9 | - | -
TGTGCCAGCAGTTTTAGCCAGCAGGGAAGAAGGGGCTACACCTTC | CASSFSQQGRRGYTF | TRBJ1-2 | TRBV27 | - | -
TGTGCCAGCAGCTTTCAGGGACTAGCGGGAGAGGGTGAGCAGTTCTTC | CASSFQGLAGEGEQFF | TRBJ2-1 | TRBV7-9 | TRBD2 | -
TGTGCCAGCAGCCAATATCCCTCCGGGGAGCTGTTTTTT | CASSQYPSGELFF | TRBJ2-2 | TRBV16 | - | -
TGCGCCAGCAGCGTCGGACAGGGTGCCTATGGCTACACCTTC | CASSVGQGAYGYTF | TRBJ1-2 | TRBV5-1 | TRBD1 | -
TGTGCCAGCAGTATGTATGTAGGACTAGCGGGAACCTACGAGCAGTACTTC | CASSMYVGLAGTYEQYF | TRBJ2-7 | TRBV2 | TRBD2 | -